This T cell receptor beta chain was retrieved from a study of T-cell reconstitution after alpha-beta-depleted transplantation in children. Study results and caveats: Approximately two months post-transplant, alpha-beta T cells reportedly originated from several hundred expanded graft clones. After transplant, high TCRbeta diversity at day 60 in some patients arose from surviving recipient T cells and thymic progenitors.

Germline V CDR1 and CDR2: SEHNR, FQNEAQ (reference sequence). V trimming: 5 bases; J trimming: 6 bases; junction bases outside the gene matches: 3. This CDR3 has 15 residues. Unique molecular identifiers tagged the TCRbeta library. TCRdb re-analysed the PCR reads in MiXCR, keeping a single row per CDR3 protein. Of around 60,000 distinct CDR3 sequences in the sample, 44% were seen once. Remarks on this clonotype: Its antigen remains unidentified.

This chain uses TRBV7-9 with TRBJ2-1, with 14 nucleotides matching TRBD2. Sequenced here: PBMCs, mostly from graft donor cells, sampled 360 days after TCRalphabeta/CD19-depleted stem cell transplant. This receptor was identified in a male patient younger than 18 who had a stem cell transplant for acute lymphoblastic leukemia, so the T cells may come from the graft donor. CDR3 bases: TGTGCCAGCAGCCCGACTAGCGGGAGGGGCAATGAGCAGTTCTTC. It encodes CASSPTSGRGNEQFF.